The 21 T cell receptor beta chains below were found in one sample sequenced in a study of T-cell reconstitution after alpha-beta-depleted transplantation in children. Researchers prepared the TCRbeta library using unique molecular identifiers, the study reports. TCRdb processed the PCR reads anew with MiXCR; each CDR3 protein has one entry. The table has 610,000 or so distinct CDR3 sequences, roughly 27% seen once. The material was PBMCs, obtained before TCRalphabeta/CD19-depleted stem cell transplant. The receptors shown here come from a boy under three years old with Wiskott-Aldrich syndrome, due to receive a stem cell transplant.

This clonotype appeared a few times. The rearrangement uses TRBV12-3 or TRBV12-4 and TRBJ1-1, with D perhaps TRBD1 (5 bases). The ends were cut back, 5 bases at V and 1 base at J, with 14 bases in the middle. The CDR3 covers 15 residues. As DNA, the CDR3 is TGTGCCAGCAGTCTAATGGGGGGTCCGAACACTGAAGCTTTCTTT. It yields the protein CASSLMGGPNTEAFF.

The rearrangement uses TRBV12-3 or TRBV12-4 and TRBJ2-5; weak D call: TRBD2 (7 bases). The CDR3 spans 15 residues. V lost 2 bases to trimming and J lost 7 bases, with 17 bases between them. The CDR3 nucleotides are TGTGCCAGCAGTTTATGGGGGGGGGCCGTAGGGACCCAGTACTTC. This codes for CASSLWGGAVGTQYF.

This clonotype was picked up a small number of times. The genes are TRBV10-3 and TRBJ2-1, with D possibly matching TRBD2 (6 bases). With 2 bases removed from V and 0 bases from J, the gap between germline ends came to 17 bases. This CDR3 is built from 18 residues. Germline V gene lookup returns CDR1 ENHRY and CDR2 SYGVKD. CDR3 nucleotide sequence: TGTGCCATCAGTGAGCGGAGCGGGCTAGGGAGCTCCTACAATGAGCAGTTCTTC. Its protein is CAISERSGLGSSYNEQFF.

CDR3 in DNA: TGTGCCATCCGGTTTGGCGGGGAAGAGACCCAGTACTTC. This gives the protein CAIRFGGEETQYF. This chain joins TRBV10-3 and TRBJ2-5, with D possibly being TRBD2 (6 bases). Germline lookup yields CDR1 ENHRY and CDR2 SYGVKD. The ends were cut back, 8 bases at V and 3 bases at J, with 13 bases in the middle. The length of the CDR3 is 13 residues.

The V gene is TRBV28, the J gene TRBJ1-1; D not certain. The germline CDR1 and CDR2 sequences are MDHEN and SYDVKM. Trimming pared 4 bases from V and 11 bases from J, leaving 11 bases between. This CDR3 has 11 amino acids. The CDR3 here is CASSSTARAFF. Here the CDR3 DNA reads TGTGCCAGCAGTTCGACCGCCAGGGCTTTCTTT.

Only a few counts were recorded for this clonotype. This chain connects TRBV28 to TRBJ2-6; D gene uncertain. V was shortened by 3 bases and J by 4 bases, with 10 bases between the two germline ends. Germline CDR1 and CDR2: MDHEN and SYDVKM. The CDR3 length is 15 residues. The CDR3 DNA reads as TGTGCCAGCAGTTTTAGTCTTTTCGGGGCCAACGTCCTGACTTTC. It is translated as CASSFSLFGANVLTF.

The chain combines TRBV20-1 with TRBJ2-3; weak D call: TRBD2 (5 bases). Germline V gene sequence: CDR1 DFQATT, CDR2 SNEGSKA (reference sequence). The CDR3 totals 10 residues. V lost 3 bases and J lost 10, with 8 bases in between. The CDR3 sequence is CSAREDAQYF. DNA for the CDR3: TGCAGTGCTAGGGAGGATGCGCAGTATTTT.

The chain employs TRBV4-2 and TRBJ2-3; no clear D gene. CDR1 LGHNA and CDR2 YNFKEQ come from the germline V gene. V dropped 2 bases and J dropped 4 bases, with 19 bases sitting between them. The length of the CDR3 is 17 residues. The CDR3 sequence: CASSQLLDPQDADTQYF. The CDR3, as DNA: TGTGCCAGCAGCCAACTACTGGACCCCCAGGACGCAGATACGCAGTATTTT.

The table lists this clonotype with a few counts. The rearrangement joins TRBV7-2 to TRBJ2-4; TRBD2 agrees at 9 bases. CDR1 is SGHTA and CDR2 is FQGNSA in the germline V gene. Trimming removed 0 bases from V and 7 bases from J; junction bases left unmatched: 10. The CDR3 sequence is 17 residues long. DNA for the CDR3: TGTGCCAGCAGCTTAGCCCGCGGCGCGGGAGGGCCGAACATTCAGTACTTC. Residues: CASSLARGAGGPNIQYF.

The V gene is TRBV5-1, the J gene TRBJ2-7; a weak D match, TRBD1 (5 bases). From germline, CDR1 is SGHRS and CDR2 YFSETQ. The CDR3 covers 14 residues. Trimming left V 4 bases short and J 2 bases short, with 13 bases between. The CDR3 coding sequence is TGCGCCAGCAGCCTGTCGCCAGGGACCTACGAGCAGTACTTC. Protein: CASSLSPGTYEQYF.

This chain uses TRBV4-2 with TRBJ2-3; maybe TRBD2 (6 bases). The CDR3 is 17 amino acids. Germline V gene sequence: CDR1 LGHNA, CDR2 YNFKEQ. Trimming shortened V by 0 bases and J by 1 base, and 14 bases separated the two germline ends. CDR3 nucleotide sequence: TGTGCCAGCAGCCAAGACCCGTGGAGGGAGGGCACAGATACGCAGTATTTT. This encodes CASSQDPWREGTDTQYF.

The CDR3: CASSFRQANYGYTF. Written as DNA, the CDR3 is TGTGCCAGCAGTTTCAGGCAGGCTAACTATGGCTACACCTTC. The chain has TRBV12-3 or TRBV12-4 and TRBJ1-2, with no clear D. Between the trimmed V and J ends, which lost 3 bases and 0 bases, there was a span of 8 bases. There are 14 residues in the CDR3.

The DNA of the CDR3 is TGTGCCAGCAGTGAAAGGTCTAGGAGCGAGACCCAGTACTTC. The encoded protein is CASSERSRSETQYF. The gene calls are TRBV2 and TRBJ2-5, with unresolved D. This CDR3 has 14 residues. V was clipped by 2 bases and J by 5 bases, with 12 bases between them. Germline loops: CDR1 SNHLY, CDR2 FYNNEI.

This chain uses TRBV27 with TRBJ2-3, with TRBD1 as a possible D gene (6 bases). Trimming removed 5 bases from V and 2 bases from J, with 14 bases in between. Germline values: CDR1 MNHEY, CDR2 SMNVEV (reference sequence). The CDR3 spans 15 residues. DNA for the CDR3: TGTGCCAGCAGTCTGCGCAGGGGAACCACAGATACGCAGTATTTT. Translating gives CASSLRRGTTDTQYF.

This clonotype was seen more than once but under ten times. The chain has TRBV24-1 and TRBJ2-1, with a possible D match to TRBD1 (6 bases). Trimming cost V 3 bases and J 12 bases, with 11 bases left between them. This CDR3 has 12 amino acids. Germline V gene data show CDR1 as KGHDR and CDR2 as SFDVKD. Here the CDR3 reads CATSDTGFRQFF. The CDR3 DNA follows: TGTGCCACCAGTGATACAGGGTTTAGGCAGTTCTTC.

The CDR3 DNA follows: TGCGCCAGCAGCTTGGGGACCGACCGGGGGGAGCAGTACTTC. Its translation is CASSLGTDRGEQYF. The V and J genes are TRBV5-1 and TRBJ2-7; D is possibly TRBD2 (6 bases). V was cut by 0 bases and J by 7 bases, with 14 bases left in between. This CDR3 comprises 14 residues. Germline V gene lookup returns CDR1 SGHRS and CDR2 YFSETQ.

V is TRBV24-1 and J is TRBJ2-3, with D uncertain. CDR1 KGHDR and CDR2 SFDVKD come from the germline V gene. The V gene lost 9 bases and the J gene lost 6 bases, with 9 bases spanning the gap. This CDR3 region has 11 residues. For the CDR3, the DNA is TGTGCCACCTCGAGTGGGGATACGCAGTATTTT. Amino acids: CATSSGDTQYF.

Only a few counts were recorded for this clonotype. The chain joins TRBV5-1 to TRBJ2-7, with unresolved D. This CDR3 has 15 amino acids. V dropped 4 bases and J dropped 4 bases, with 18 bases sitting between them. Per the germline V gene, CDR1 is SGHRS and CDR2 is YFSETQ. The DNA of the CDR3 is TGCGCCAGCAGCGACAACCCGCAGAGGTATTACGAGCAGTACTTC. It specifies CASSDNPQRYYEQYF.

The chain links TRBV5-1 to TRBJ2-1, with D possibly matching TRBD2 (7 bases). Between the trimmed V and J ends, which lost 4 bases and 5 bases, there was a span of 13 bases. The CDR3 is 14 amino acids. Germline V gene data show CDR1 as SGHRS and CDR2 as YFSETQ. The CDR3 bases are TGCGCCAGCAGCGGGGGGGCCAGCGACAATGAGCAGTTCTTC. This codes for CASSGGASDNEQFF.

In this sample, this clonotype turned up a few times. V gene TRBV11-2 combines with J gene TRBJ2-7; 7 nucleotides align to TRBD1. Trimming removed 2 bases from V and 3 bases from J; junction bases left unmatched: 7. CDR1 SGHAT and CDR2 FQNNGV come from the germline V gene. This CDR3 comprises 15 residues. The CDR3 DNA sequence: TGTGCCAGCAGCTTACTGTCTGGGACAGACTACGAGCAGTACTTC. This gives the protein CASSLLSGTDYEQYF.

This chain links TRBV20-1 with TRBJ2-7; unclear D gene. This CDR3 is built from 13 residues. CDR1 DFQATT and CDR2 SNEGSKA come from the germline V gene (reference sequence). The ends were cut back, 5 bases at V and 3 bases at J, with 14 bases in the middle. The CDR3 DNA reads TGCAGTGCTGGCTTGGTGGTAAGCTACGAGCAGTACTTC. Translating gives CSAGLVVSYEQYF.